The T cell receptor beta chain described here comes from a study of blood T cells in healthy people across ages. With regard to this clonotype: The antigen remains unidentified.

Study-wide findings and caveats: Compared with aged donors, long-lived donors showed fewer expanded clones, suggesting selection. CMV status of donors was not determined, possibly confounding expanded clonotype changes.

CDR1 MNHEY and CDR2 SVGAGI come from the germline V gene. Trimming took 3 bases from V and 0 from J, leaving 11 bases between them. This CDR3 has 15 residues. A J-beta primer mix and a sample-barcoded 5' primer were used in a second PCR of roughly 6 to 11 cycles. Each sample provided no less than 2.5 million CDR3-containing paired-end reads. TCRdb used MiXCR to reprocess the 5' RACE reads, holding one entry per CDR3 protein. The table records 1.2 million to 1.5 million distinct CDR3 sequences, 55% to 75% of them present only once. The gene calls are TRBV6-5 and TRBJ1-2; D gene uncertain. The specimen was blood. This sequence was found in a man aged 18 to 29 in good health. The CDR3 loop reads CASSYGVASNYGYTF. The CDR3 bases are TGTGCCAGCAGTTATGGTGTGGCTTCTAACTATGGCTACACCTTC.